This TCR beta chain derives from a study of CD8 T cells in ankylosing spondylitis. Study-wide findings and caveats: Matched ankylosing spondylitis synovial fluid reportedly showed significant enrichment of disease-linked clones. Earlier studies detected some motif variants in reactive arthritis synovial fluid and blood. A motif of under ten highly homologous TCR beta variants was seen as apparently characteristic of ankylosing spondylitis blood.

The CDR3 spans 15 residues. The trim removed 4 bases at V and 3 bases at J, leaving 4 bases unmatched. It was by quantitative 5'-RACE with molecular barcodes that TCR beta libraries were made. TCRdb used MiXCR to reprocess the 5' RACE reads, holding one entry per CDR3 protein. The sample carries a few hundred thousand distinct CDR3 sequences, 20% to 25% recorded once. Regarding this clonotype: Its antigen is currently unknown.

The V gene is TRBV12-3 or TRBV12-4, the J gene TRBJ2-1; TRBD2 aligns across 9 bases. The sequence was obtained from a male donor with ankylosing spondylitis or in good health (not recorded which). What was sequenced was blood, either unsorted or a sorted T cell fraction (not recorded which). CDR3 nucleotide sequence: TGTGCCAGCAGTTCCAAGCGGGGGGTCTACAATGAGCAGTTCTTC. It encodes CASSSKRGVYNEQFF.